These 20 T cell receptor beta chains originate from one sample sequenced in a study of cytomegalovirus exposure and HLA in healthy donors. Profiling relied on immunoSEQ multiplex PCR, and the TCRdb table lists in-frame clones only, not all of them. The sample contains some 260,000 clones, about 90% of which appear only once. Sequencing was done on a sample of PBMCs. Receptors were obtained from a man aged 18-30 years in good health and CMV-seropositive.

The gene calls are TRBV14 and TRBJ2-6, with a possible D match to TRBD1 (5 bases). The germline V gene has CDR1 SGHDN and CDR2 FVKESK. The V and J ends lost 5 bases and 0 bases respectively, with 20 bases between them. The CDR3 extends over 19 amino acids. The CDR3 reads CASSFTRQLSLSGANVLTF. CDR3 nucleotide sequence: TGTGCCAGCAGCTTTACCAGACAGTTAAGCCTCTCTGGGGCCAACGTCCTGACTTTC.

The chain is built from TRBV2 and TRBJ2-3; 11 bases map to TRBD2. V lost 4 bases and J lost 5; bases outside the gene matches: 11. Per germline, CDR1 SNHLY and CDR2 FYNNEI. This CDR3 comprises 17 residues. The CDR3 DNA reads TGTGCCAGCAGTGTATTAGCGGGAGGGGGGACGGGAGATACGCAGTATTTT. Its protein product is CASSVLAGGGTGDTQYF.

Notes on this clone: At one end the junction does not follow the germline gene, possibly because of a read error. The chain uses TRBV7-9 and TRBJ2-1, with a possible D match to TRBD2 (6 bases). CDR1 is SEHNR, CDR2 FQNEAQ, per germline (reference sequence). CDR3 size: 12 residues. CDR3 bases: TGTGCCAGCAGCCGCCGGGACTCGCCTATGGTCTTC. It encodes CASSRRDSPMVF.

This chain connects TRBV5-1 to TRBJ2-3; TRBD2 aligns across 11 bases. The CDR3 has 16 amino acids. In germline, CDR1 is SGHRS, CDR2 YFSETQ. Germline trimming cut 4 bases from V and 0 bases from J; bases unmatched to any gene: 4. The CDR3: CASSPRTSGSTDTQYF. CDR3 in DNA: TGCGCCAGCAGCCCAAGGACTAGCGGGAGCACAGATACGCAGTATTTT.

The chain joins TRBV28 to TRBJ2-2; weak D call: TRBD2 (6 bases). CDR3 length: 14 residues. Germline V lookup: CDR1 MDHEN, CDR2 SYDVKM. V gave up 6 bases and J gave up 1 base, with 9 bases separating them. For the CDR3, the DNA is TGTGCCAGCAGCCGGAGGGGGAACACCGGGGAGCTGTTTTTT. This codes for CASSRRGNTGELFF. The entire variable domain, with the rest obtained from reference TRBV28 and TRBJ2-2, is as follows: DVKVTQSSRYLVKRTGEKVFLECVQDMDHENMFWYRQDPGLGLRLIYFSYDVKMKEKGDIPEGYSVSREKKERFSLILESASTNQTSMYLCASSRRGNTGELFFGEGSRLTVL.

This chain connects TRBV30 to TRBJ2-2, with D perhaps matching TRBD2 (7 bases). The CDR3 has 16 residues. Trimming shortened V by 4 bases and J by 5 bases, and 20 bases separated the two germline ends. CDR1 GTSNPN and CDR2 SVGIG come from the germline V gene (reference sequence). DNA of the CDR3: TGTGCCTGGACCCTTGTGGGGGGGGCACGGACCGGGGAGCTGTTTTTT. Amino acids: CAWTLVGGARTGELFF.

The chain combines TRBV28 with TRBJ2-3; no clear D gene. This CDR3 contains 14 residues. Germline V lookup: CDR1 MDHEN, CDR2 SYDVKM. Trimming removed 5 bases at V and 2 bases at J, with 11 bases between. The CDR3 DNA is TGTGCCAGCAGTCTCCGTCCGCCCACAGATACGCAGTATTTT. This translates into CASSLRPPTDTQYF.

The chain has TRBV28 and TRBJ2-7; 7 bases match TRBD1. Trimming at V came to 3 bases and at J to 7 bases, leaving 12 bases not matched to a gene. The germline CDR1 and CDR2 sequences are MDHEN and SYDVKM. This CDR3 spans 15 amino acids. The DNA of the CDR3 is TGTGCCAGCAGTTTCGAACAGGGGCTAGTGAGGGAGCAGTACTTC. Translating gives CASSFEQGLVREQYF.

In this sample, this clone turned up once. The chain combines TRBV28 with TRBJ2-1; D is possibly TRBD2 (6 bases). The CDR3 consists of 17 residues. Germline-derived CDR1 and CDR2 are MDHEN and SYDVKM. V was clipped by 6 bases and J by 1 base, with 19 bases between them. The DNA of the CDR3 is TGTGCCAGCAGCGCTCCGCGGGGTAGCGCTTCCTACAATGAGCAGTTCTTC. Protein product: CASSAPRGSASYNEQFF.

The CDR3 here is CASSPSGKGTYEQYF. The CDR3, as DNA: TGCGCCAGCAGCCCTAGCGGGAAGGGGACCTACGAGCAGTACTTC. The rearrangement links TRBV5-1 to TRBJ2-7; 9 bases agree with TRBD2. CDR1 and CDR2 from the germline V gene are SGHRS and YFSETQ. Trimming removed 4 bases from V and 2 bases from J; junction bases left unmatched: 7. This CDR3 has 15 amino acids. Drawing the rest from reference TRBV5-1 and TRBJ2-7, the complete variable domain is KAGVTQTPRYLIKTRGQQVTLSCSPISGHRSVSWYQQTPGQGLQFLFEYFSETQRNKGNFPGRFSGRQFSNSRSEMNVSTLELGDSALYLCASSPSGKGTYEQYFGPGTRLTVT.

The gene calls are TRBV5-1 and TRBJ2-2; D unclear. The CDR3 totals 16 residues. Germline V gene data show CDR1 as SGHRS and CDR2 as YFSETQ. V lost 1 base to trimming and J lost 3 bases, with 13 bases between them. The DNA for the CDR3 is TGCGCCAGCAGCTTGTTGTCGGGTGGACACACCGGGGAGCTGTTTTTT. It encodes CASSLLSGGHTGELFF.

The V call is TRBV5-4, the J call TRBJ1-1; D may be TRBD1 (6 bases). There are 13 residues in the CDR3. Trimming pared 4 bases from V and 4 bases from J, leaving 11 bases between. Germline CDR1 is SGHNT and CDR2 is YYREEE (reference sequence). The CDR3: CASSPWGATEAFF. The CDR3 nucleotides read TGTGCCAGCAGCCCTTGGGGGGCCACTGAAGCTTTCTTT.

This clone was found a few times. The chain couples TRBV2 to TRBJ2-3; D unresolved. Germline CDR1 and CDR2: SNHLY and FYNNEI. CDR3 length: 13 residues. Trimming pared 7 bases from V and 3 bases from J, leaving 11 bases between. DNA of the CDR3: TGTGCCAGCAAGGACGGTGGTACAGATACGCAGTATTTT. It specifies CASKDGGTDTQYF.

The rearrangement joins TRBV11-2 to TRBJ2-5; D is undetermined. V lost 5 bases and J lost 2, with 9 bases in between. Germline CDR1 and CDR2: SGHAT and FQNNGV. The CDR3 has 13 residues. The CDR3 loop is CASSPRIQETQYF. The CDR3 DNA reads TGTGCCAGCAGCCCGAGAATTCAAGAGACCCAGTACTTC.

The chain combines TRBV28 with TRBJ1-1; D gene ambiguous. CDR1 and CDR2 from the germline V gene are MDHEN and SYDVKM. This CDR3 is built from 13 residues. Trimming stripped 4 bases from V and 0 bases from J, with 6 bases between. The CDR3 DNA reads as TGTGCCAGCAGTTCCTCGATGAACACTGAAGCTTTCTTT. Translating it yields CASSSSMNTEAFF. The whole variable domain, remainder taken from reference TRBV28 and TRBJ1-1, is DVKVTQSSRYLVKRTGEKVFLECVQDMDHENMFWYRQDPGLGLRLIYFSYDVKMKEKGDIPEGYSVSREKKERFSLILESASTNQTSMYLCASSSSMNTEAFFGQGTRLTVV.

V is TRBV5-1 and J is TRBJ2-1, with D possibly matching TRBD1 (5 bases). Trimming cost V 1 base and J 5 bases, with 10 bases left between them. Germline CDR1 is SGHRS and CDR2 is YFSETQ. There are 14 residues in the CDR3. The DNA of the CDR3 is TGCGCCAGCAGCTTGTGGGGCGACAACAATGAGCAGTTCTTC. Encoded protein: CASSLWGDNNEQFF.

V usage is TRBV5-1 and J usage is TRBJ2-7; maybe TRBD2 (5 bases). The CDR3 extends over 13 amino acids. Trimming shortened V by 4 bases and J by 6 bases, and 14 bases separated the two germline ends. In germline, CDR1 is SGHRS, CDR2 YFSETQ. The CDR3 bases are TGCGCCAGCAGCGGAGGAACGACCTCCGAGCAGTACTTC. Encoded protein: CASSGGTTSEQYF.

The CDR3 loop is CASSSGSYTGELFF. Here the CDR3 DNA reads TGTGCCAGCAGTTCCGGGTCCTACACCGGGGAGCTGTTTTTT. The chain employs TRBV6-5 and TRBJ2-2; D remains ambiguous. Germline values: CDR1 MNHEY, CDR2 SVGAGI. The V end lost 4 bases, the J end lost 3 bases, and 9 bases lay between the germline ends. The length of the CDR3 is 14 residues.

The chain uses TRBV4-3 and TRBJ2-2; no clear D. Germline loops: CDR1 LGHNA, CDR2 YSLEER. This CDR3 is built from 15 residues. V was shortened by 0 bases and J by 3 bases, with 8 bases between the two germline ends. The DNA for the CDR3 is TGCGCCAGCAGCCAAGAGTCCAGACACACCGGGGAGCTGTTTTTT. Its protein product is CASSQESRHTGELFF.

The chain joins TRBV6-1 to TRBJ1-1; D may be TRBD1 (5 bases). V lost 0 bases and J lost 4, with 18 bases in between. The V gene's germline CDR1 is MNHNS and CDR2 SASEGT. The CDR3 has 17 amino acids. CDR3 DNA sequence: TGTGCCAGCAGTGAAGCCCCTCCGGGGGGGGTTGGCACTGAAGCTTTCTTT. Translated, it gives CASSEAPPGGVGTEAFF.